A single T cell receptor (beta chain) is shown here with its context. Sequenced by immunoSEQ multiplex PCR; TCRdb stores in-frame clones only, minus some. The sample consists of around 280,000 clones, 75% to 90% of them appearing once. This record belongs to a study of blood T cell repertoires in COVID-19. Study-level information: Both acute and convalescent COVID-19 samples were obtained from the United States, Italy and Spain.

The germline V gene encodes CDR1 SGHRS and CDR2 YFSETQ. There are 16 residues in the CDR3. Germline trimming cut 1 base from V and 2 bases from J; bases unmatched to any gene: 3. This receptor was identified in a woman aged 25 to 39 who had recovered from COVID-19. This chain links TRBV5-1 with TRBJ2-2; 9 nucleotides match TRBD2. Specimen: peripheral blood. This chain's CDR3 is CASSLLAGVNTGELFF. CDR3 bases: TGCGCCAGCAGCTTGTTAGCGGGAGTCAACACCGGGGAGCTGTTTTTT. Variable domain in full (rest from reference TRBV5-1 and TRBJ2-2): KAGVTQTPRYLIKTRGQQVTLSCSPISGHRSVSWYQQTPGQGLQFLFEYFSETQRNKGNFPGRFSGRQFSNSRSEMNVSTLELGDSALYLCASSLLAGVNTGELFFGEGSRLTVL.